This TCR beta chain stems from a study of T cell responses to AZD1222 COVID-19 vaccine. For the study at large: Samples with a second dose at about 4 or about 12 weeks were pooled together. Notes on the study in general: Clonal diversity was possibly underestimated, and white British individuals and females predominated among donors.

Remarks on this clone: Its antigen is unknown.

CDR3 length equals 15 residues. CDR1 and CDR2 (germline): LGHDT, YNNKEL (reference sequence). V was pared by 1 base and J by 3 bases, with 6 bases of the junction left unmatched. Profiling relied on immunoSEQ multiplex PCR, and the TCRdb table lists in-frame clones only, not all of them. The repertoire holds roughly 85,000 clones, roughly nine tenths seen once, with around 6.7% in the top ten. The origin of this receptor is an adult in good health. This specimen was peripheral blood, taken on day 0 of AZD1222 vaccination. J is TRBJ2-7 and V is TRBV3-1 (or the pseudogene TRBV3-2); 7 bases align to TRBD2. In DNA form, the CDR3 reads TGTGCCAGCAGCCAAGCGTTAGCGGGCTTCTACGAGCAGTACTTC. This translates into CASSQALAGFYEQYF.